The 11 T cell receptor beta chains reported below all come from one sample, sequenced in a study of blood T cell repertoires in COVID-19. Data came from immunoSEQ multiplex PCR; TCRdb stores just in-frame clones and leaves some out. The table includes 140,000 to 150,000 clones, around 90% detected once. Sequenced input: peripheral blood. The receptor source for this set is a woman aged 45-65 years with acute or convalescent COVID-19.

As to this clone: The same CDR3 arises from other DNA sequences in this sample as well. The chain has TRBV5-1 and TRBJ1-3, with a weak D call TRBD1 (6 bases). Germline V lookup: CDR1 SGHRS, CDR2 YFSETQ. The V gene lost 4 bases and the J gene lost 4 bases, with 12 bases spanning the gap. CDR3 size: 14 residues. CDR3 sequence reads: CASSPRTDGNTIYF. The CDR3 DNA follows: TGCGCCAGCAGCCCTAGGACAGACGGAAACACCATATATTTT. Full variable domain (remainder filled in from reference TRBV5-1 and TRBJ1-3): KAGVTQTPRYLIKTRGQQVTLSCSPISGHRSVSWYQQTPGQGLQFLFEYFSETQRNKGNFPGRFSGRQFSNSRSEMNVSTLELGDSALYLCASSPRTDGNTIYFGEGSWLTVV.

Here the CDR3 DNA reads TGTGCCAGCAGTGGGCCGGACAGAGCTAACACTGAAGCTTTCTTT. This translates into CASSGPDRANTEAFF. The genes are TRBV2 and TRBJ1-1, with a possible D match to TRBD1 (6 bases). The CDR3 contains 15 residues. In germline, CDR1 is SNHLY, CDR2 FYNNEI. Trimming stripped 4 bases from V and 2 bases from J, with 14 bases between.

The rearrangement joins TRBV11-2 to TRBJ2-1, with D unclear. V was cut by 0 bases and J by 12 bases, with 9 bases left in between. This CDR3 has 12 residues. From germline, CDR1 is SGHAT and CDR2 FQNNGV. The CDR3 DNA reads as TGTGCCAGCAGCTTAGATCGCTTGAGGCAGTTCTTC. This gives the protein CASSLDRLRQFF.

The rearrangement links TRBV28 to TRBJ1-5; D is ambiguous. Trimming stripped 3 bases from V and 6 bases from J, with 15 bases between. The germline CDR1 and CDR2 sequences are MDHEN and SYDVKM. CDR3 length: 15 residues. The CDR3 DNA sequence: TGTGCCAGCAGTTTCACAACCCTCGGAGGTCAGCCCCAGCATTTT. Translation: CASSFTTLGGQPQHF.

The chain links TRBV12-3 or TRBV12-4 to TRBJ1-4; 7 bases agree with TRBD1. The CDR3 runs to 13 residues. The V gene end was trimmed by 10 bases and the J gene end by 1 base; junction bases not matched to a gene: 3. The chain's CDR3 is CAIRQGTNEKLFF. The CDR3 DNA follows: TGTGCCATCCGACAGGGAACTAATGAAAAACTGTTTTTT.

Note on this clone: Other DNA sequences of this sample code for an identical CDR3. V usage is TRBV19 and J usage is TRBJ1-4; tentative D call: TRBD1 (6 bases). With 9 bases removed from V and 1 base from J, the gap between germline ends came to 12 bases. The CDR3 has 14 residues. Looked up from germline, CDR1 is LNHDA and CDR2 is SQIVND (reference sequence). The CDR3 region is CASVQGQTNEKLFF. For the CDR3, the DNA is TGTGCCAGCGTACAGGGACAAACTAATGAAAAACTGTTTTTT.

The V and J genes are TRBV7-9 and TRBJ2-1; D unclear. The length of the CDR3 is 13 residues. Germline V gene lookup returns CDR1 SEHNR and CDR2 FQNEAQ (reference sequence). Trimming took 2 bases from V and 4 from J, leaving 6 bases between them. CDR3 in amino acids: CASSLSLYNEQFF. The CDR3 DNA is TGTGCCAGCAGCTTATCGCTATACAATGAGCAGTTCTTC.

This clone is labeled as medium-sized. The chain recombines TRBV2 with TRBJ2-2; 15 nucleotides match TRBD2. V trimming: 7 bases; J trimming: 3 bases; junction bases outside the gene matches: 3. The CDR3 is 16 amino acids. Germline CDR1 SNHLY, CDR2 FYNNEI. The CDR3 bases are TGTGCCAGCATCGGGACTAGCGGGGGGTACACCGGGGAGCTGTTTTTT. Translating it yields CASIGTSGGYTGELFF.

The chain recombines TRBV6-1 with TRBJ1-5, with 7 nucleotides matching TRBD1. The V gene's germline CDR1 is MNHNS and CDR2 SASEGT. The trim removed 3 bases at V and 7 bases at J, leaving 9 bases unmatched. The length of the CDR3 is 15 residues. The chain's CDR3 is CASSELRQGGQPQHF. For the CDR3, the DNA is TGTGCCAGCAGTGAGCTAAGACAGGGCGGCCAGCCCCAGCATTTT.

This chain connects TRBV19 to TRBJ1-1, with 10 bases that match TRBD1. Trimming removed 7 bases from V and 4 bases from J; junction bases left unmatched: 9. Germline CDR1 reads LNHDA; CDR2 reads SQIVND (reference sequence). The CDR3 length is 15 residues. DNA for the CDR3: TGTGCCAGTACTCCTCTTAGGGACAGGGGCACTGAAGCTTTCTTT. It is translated as CASTPLRDRGTEAFF.

J is TRBJ2-1 and V is TRBV19; TRBD1 is a possible D gene (6 bases). The CDR3 has 14 amino acids. The V and J ends lost 6 bases and 3 bases respectively, with 12 bases between them. CDR1 and CDR2 (germline): LNHDA, SQIVND (reference sequence). CDR3 amino acids: CASREGESYNEQFF. CDR3 coding DNA: TGTGCCAGTAGAGAGGGGGAAAGCTACAATGAGCAGTTCTTC.